This T cell receptor beta chain was profiled in a study of blood T cell repertoires in COVID-19 (dated by TCRdb to the early 2020s). In terms of the full investigation: The collaborator samples originated in the United States, Italy and Spain and spanned the acute and convalescent phases of COVID-19. The sample metadata nearly always contained a de-identified subject ID, COVID-19 status, age in years and sex. Deeply sampled blood TCRbeta repertoires from subjects exposed to, actively infected with, or recovered from COVID-19 were included in the dataset. HLA class I and class II types, where available, came from metadata supplied by the sample provider rather than from assay-based typing. A freely available public database, intended as a resource for researchers studying the immune response to SARS-CoV-2, is where the repertoires were released. The material from the prospective study consisted of cDNA or gDNA derived from T cells, B-cell-depleted T cells, or PBMCs. The samples were drawn from two sources: the first 160 participants of the ongoing ImmuneRACE study, and approximately 1,300 subjects contributed by 6 global collaborators.

Enrolling through a virtual design, the prospective study's participants ranged in age from roughly 18 to 90 years and lived across more than 20 United States geographic areas. Cohort assignment in the prospective study relied on participant-reported clinical history from a screening survey and a study questionnaire. Exposed participants had been in contact, within 2 weeks of entering the study, with a person who had a PCR-confirmed or clinician-diagnosed case of COVID-19. Each participant in the prospective study had whole blood, serum and a nasopharyngeal or oropharyngeal swab collected by mobile phlebotomists. Prospective study participants could optionally give additional blood draws and questionnaires over an approximately 2-month period. Before DNA extraction, blood samples from the prospective study were shipped at room temperature or frozen. Note on this clone: This clone's antigen is unknown. Qualities for individual bases were not recorded, and no much larger clone is one base off.

TCRbeta CDR3 regions were amplified from genomic DNA by means of the immunoSEQ Assay, a bias-controlled multiplex PCR. Processing in the source paper ran as follows. The number of nucleated cells in each sample was estimated by amplification of reference gene primers within the assay. To quantify the absolute abundance of each unique TCRbeta CDR3 rearrangement, sequence reads were collapsed and filtered. For each sample, productive Simpson clonality was calculated by taking the square root of Simpson's diversity index across productive rearrangements. TCRdb's version of the immuneACCESS table is confined to in-frame rearrangements and falls short of the full clone set. An unresolved V gene accounts for under half of the shortfall where checked; the remainder is of unknown origin. V and J calls and clone size are those listed in that table; D and trimming were worked out from the DNA. The sample table lists 150,000 to 200,000 clones, roughly 84% of them with a count of one. Of the sample, less than 3.5% is held by the ten largest clones.

CDR1 is given as SQVTM and CDR2 as ANQGSEA, both from the germline V gene. Its CDR3 holds 14 amino acids, cysteine through phenylalanine. Of all the DNA, just the CDR3 is kept, 42 bases in frame from base 1. V and J are truncated by 6 bases and 0 bases respectively, leaving an intervening sequence of 11 bases. General study outcomes and caveats: The quantity of clinical and demographic metadata differed by source and by participant and was supplied without curation.

Sequencing input: PBMCs or T cells enriched from blood (not recorded which). The chain links TRBV29-1 with TRBJ2-2; the D gene lacks a confident call. This sequence was found in a woman aged 25 to 39 who had been exposed to COVID-19. The bases read TGCAGCGTATCTCCCACATCGAACACCGGGGAGCTGTTTTTT. This is translated as CSVSPTSNTGELFF.